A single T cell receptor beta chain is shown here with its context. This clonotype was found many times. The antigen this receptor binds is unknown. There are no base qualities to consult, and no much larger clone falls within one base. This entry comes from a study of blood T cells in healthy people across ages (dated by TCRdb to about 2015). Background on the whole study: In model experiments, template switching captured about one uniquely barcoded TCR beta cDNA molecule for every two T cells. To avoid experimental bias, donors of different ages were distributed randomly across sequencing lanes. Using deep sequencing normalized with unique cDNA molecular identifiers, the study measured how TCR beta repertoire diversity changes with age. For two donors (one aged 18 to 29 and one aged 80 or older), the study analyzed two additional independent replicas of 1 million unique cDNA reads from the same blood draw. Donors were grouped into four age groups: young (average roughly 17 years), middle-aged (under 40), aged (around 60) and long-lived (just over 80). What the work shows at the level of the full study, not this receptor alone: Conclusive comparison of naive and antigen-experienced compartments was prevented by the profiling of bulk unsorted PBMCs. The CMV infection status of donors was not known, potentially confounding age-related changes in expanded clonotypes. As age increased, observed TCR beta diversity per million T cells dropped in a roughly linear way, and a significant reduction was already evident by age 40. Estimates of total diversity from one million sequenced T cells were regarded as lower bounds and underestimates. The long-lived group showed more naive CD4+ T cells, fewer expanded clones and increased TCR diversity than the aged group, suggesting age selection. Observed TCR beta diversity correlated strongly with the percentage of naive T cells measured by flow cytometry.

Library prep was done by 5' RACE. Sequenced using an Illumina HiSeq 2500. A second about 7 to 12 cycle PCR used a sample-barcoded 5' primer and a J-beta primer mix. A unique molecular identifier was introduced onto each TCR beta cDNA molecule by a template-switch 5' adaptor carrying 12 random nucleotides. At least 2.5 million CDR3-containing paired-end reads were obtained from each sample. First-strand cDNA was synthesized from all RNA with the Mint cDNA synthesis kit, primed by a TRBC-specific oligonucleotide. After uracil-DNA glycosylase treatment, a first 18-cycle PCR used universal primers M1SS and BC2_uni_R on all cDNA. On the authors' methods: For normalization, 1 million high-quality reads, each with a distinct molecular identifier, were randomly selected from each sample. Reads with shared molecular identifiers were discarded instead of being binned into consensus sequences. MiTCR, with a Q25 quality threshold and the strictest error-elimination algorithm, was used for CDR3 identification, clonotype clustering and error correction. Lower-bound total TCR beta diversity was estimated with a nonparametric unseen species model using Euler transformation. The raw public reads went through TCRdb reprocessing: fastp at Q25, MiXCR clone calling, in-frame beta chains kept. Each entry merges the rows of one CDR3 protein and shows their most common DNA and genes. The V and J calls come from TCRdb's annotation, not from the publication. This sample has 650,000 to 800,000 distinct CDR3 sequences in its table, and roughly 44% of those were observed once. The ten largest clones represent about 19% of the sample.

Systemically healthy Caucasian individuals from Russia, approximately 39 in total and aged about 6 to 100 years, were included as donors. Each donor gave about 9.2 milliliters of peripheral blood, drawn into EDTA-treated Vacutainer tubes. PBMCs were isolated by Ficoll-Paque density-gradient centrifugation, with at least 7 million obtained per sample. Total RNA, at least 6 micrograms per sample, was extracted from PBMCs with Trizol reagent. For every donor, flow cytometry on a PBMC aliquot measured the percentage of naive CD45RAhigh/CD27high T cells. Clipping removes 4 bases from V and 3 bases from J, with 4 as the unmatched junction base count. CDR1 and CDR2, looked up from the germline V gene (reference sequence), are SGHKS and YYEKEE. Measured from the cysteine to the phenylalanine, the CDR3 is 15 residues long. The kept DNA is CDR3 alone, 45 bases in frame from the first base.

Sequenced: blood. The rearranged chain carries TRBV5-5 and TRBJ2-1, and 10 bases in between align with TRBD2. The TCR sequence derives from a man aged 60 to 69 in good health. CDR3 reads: CASSLGLAVYNEQFF. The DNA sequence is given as TGTGCCAGCAGCCTCGGACTAGCGGTCTACAATGAGCAGTTCTTC.